The clone carrying this T cell receptor beta chain was picked up many times. Antigen specificity is unknown. TCRdb analysed the 5' RACE reads with MiXCR anew, one entry per CDR3 protein. This sample has 95,000 to 150,000 distinct CDR3 sequences, with about 8.2% found just once. The sample belongs to a study of T cells after yellow fever vaccination. Study-wide results and limits: In post-booster samples, most primary-vaccination clones reappeared (about 95% CD4, about 91% CD8).

The sequence was obtained from a man aged 18 to 30 who received the YFV17D yellow fever vaccine. The sequenced sample was CD8+ T cells sorted from PBMCs, obtained on the day of the yellow fever booster vaccination.

In DNA form, the CDR3 reads TGTGCCAGCAGTTTCGGGAATGAAGCTTTCTTT. This sequence encodes CASSFGNEAFF. J is TRBJ1-1 and V is TRBV6-2 or TRBV6-3; unclear D gene. Germline V lookup: CDR1 MNHEY, CDR2 SVGEGT. The V and J ends lost 4 bases and 7 bases respectively, with 7 bases between them. The CDR3 has 11 amino acids.